This TCR beta chain was identified in a study of a mutant IDH1 vaccine in newly diagnosed glioma. The germline V gene encodes CDR1 MDHEN and CDR2 SYDVKM. The trim removed 5 bases at V and 3 bases at J, leaving 6 bases unmatched. The CDR3 has 14 amino acids. The sample holds one count of this clone. Its target is not known. Described time point: week 5, during vaccination. The investigators gave 300 ug of mutant IDH1 20-mer peptide in each vaccine dose, together with topical imiquimod. Profiled with immunoSEQ multiplex PCR; TCRdb holds only in-frame clones, not every one. This sample yields 30,000 to 40,000 clones, of which more than 55% are seen a single time; 11% belongs to the top ten.

The chain joins TRBV28 to TRBJ2-7, with 8 bases identical to TRBD1. This receptor was identified in a woman aged 18-29 years with glioma. The sample in question was PBMCs, obtained from a glioma patient whose treatment included an IDH1 peptide vaccine. CDR3 nucleotides: TGTGCCAGCAGTCCCGGGACAGGAGTCTACGAGCAGTACTTC. It encodes CASSPGTGVYEQYF.